The sequence of this T cell receptor beta chain was determined in a study of cytomegalovirus exposure and HLA in healthy donors. Study details: A data release that came early held approximately 85 million unique TCRs from HLA-typed donors.

The germline V gene encodes CDR1 SGHTA and CDR2 FQGTGA. V lost 5 bases to trimming and J lost 0 bases, with 8 bases between them. The CDR3 loop spans 15 amino acids. General study points: A later analysis revealed that TCR association rates differed between HLA loci, peaking at DRB1 and bottoming out at HLA-C.

The PCR employed 60 Vbeta primers together with 13 Jbeta primers. The table came from immunoSEQ multiplex PCR; TCRdb's copy has only in-frame clones and leaves some out. The sample carries about 160,000 clones, roughly four fifths recorded once. Comments on this clone: Its antigen is still unknown.

Sample: PBMCs. The V call is TRBV7-3, the J call TRBJ2-6; the D is unclear. This receptor was taken from a young woman in good health and CMV-seronegative. The CDR3: CASSRQVSGANVLTF. The DNA for the CDR3 is TGTGCCAGCAGCAGACAAGTCTCTGGGGCCAACGTCCTGACTTTC. The variable domain in full, with the rest retrieved from reference TRBV7-3 and TRBJ2-6, is GAGVSQTPSNKVTEKGKYVELRCDPISGHTALYWYRQSLGQGPEFLIYFQGTGAADDSGLPNDRFFAVRPEGSVSTLKIQRTERGDSAVYLCASSRQVSGANVLTFGAGSRLTVL.